Presented here are 6 T cell receptor beta chains from one specimen sequenced in a study of blood T cell repertoires in COVID-19. Assay used: immunoSEQ multiplex PCR; TCRdb lists only in-frame clones, some missing. The repertoire has almost 250,000 clones, around 86% of them found once; the top ten carry around 1.6%. The specimen was peripheral blood. These receptors originate from a woman aged 55 to 70 who had recovered from COVID-19.

The V and J genes are TRBV6-1 and TRBJ2-6; D is uncertain. V lost 0 bases, J lost 3 bases, and 9 bases lay in between. CDR3 size: 16 residues. Germline CDR1 is MNHNS and CDR2 is SASEGT. The CDR3 coding sequence is TGTGCCAGCAGTGAAGCGAGAACCCTTGGGGCCAACGTCCTGACTTTC. Translated, it gives CASSEARTLGANVLTF.

The V gene is TRBV25-1, the J gene TRBJ2-1, with 7 positions matching TRBD1. CDR1 and CDR2 from the germline V gene are MGHDK and SYGVNS. Losses at the gene ends were 4 bases for V and 9 bases for J; bases not matched to a gene: 9. The CDR3 spans 14 residues. DNA for the CDR3: TGTGCCAGCAGTGTCGTTCCTTCAGGGGGTGAGCAGTTCTTC. Amino acid sequence: CASSVVPSGGEQFF.

A few counts support this clone. This rearrangement joins TRBV11-3 to TRBJ2-1, with TRBD1 matching 8 bases. The germline V gene encodes CDR1 SGHNT and CDR2 YENEEA. The CDR3 runs 13 residues. The junction had 7 bases not matched to a gene; V was cut back by 7 bases and J by 8 bases. The CDR3 loop reads CASKAGGIDEQFF. In DNA form, the CDR3 reads TGTGCCAGCAAGGCAGGGGGCATCGATGAGCAGTTCTTC.

The CDR3 coding sequence is TGCGCCAGCAGCCAAGATGTCGGAGGGTTTCGGAGCAATCAGCCCCAGCATTTT. Protein sequence: CASSQDVGGFRSNQPQHF. The chain links TRBV4-3 to TRBJ1-5, with unresolved D. Looked up from germline, CDR1 is LGHNA and CDR2 is YSLEER. Between the trimmed V and J ends, which lost 0 bases and 1 base, there was a span of 16 bases. The CDR3 covers 18 residues.

The chain employs TRBV6-6 and TRBJ2-1, with 8 bases that match TRBD1. CDR1 is MNHNY, CDR2 SVGAGI, per germline (reference sequence). There are 14 residues in the CDR3. The junction had 3 bases not matched to a gene; V was cut back by 2 bases and J by 6 bases. The CDR3 loop reads CASSYGDRGNEQFF. The DNA for the CDR3 is TGTGCCAGCAGTTACGGTGACAGGGGCAATGAGCAGTTCTTC.

The CDR3 DNA sequence: TGTGCCAGTAGTATAGGCGGGCAGATGAACACTGAAGCTTTCTTT. It translates to CASSIGGQMNTEAFF. The chain recombines TRBV19 with TRBJ1-1; D remains ambiguous. The V and J ends lost 1 base and 0 bases respectively, with 9 bases between them. From germline, CDR1 is LNHDA and CDR2 SQIVND (reference sequence). The CDR3 is 15 amino acids.